The entry below describes one T cell receptor (beta chain). Its antigen is unidentified. The record originates from a study of T cell repertoires in cytomegalovirus infection. TCRdb fed the reads into MiXCR, producing one record per CDR3 protein. This table has about 83,000 distinct CDR3 sequences, around half appearing once. The V and J ends lost 5 bases and 5 bases, in that order; junction bases with no gene match: 8. The CDR3 has 15 amino acids. The V gene's germline CDR1 is SEHNR and CDR2 FQNEAQ (reference sequence). Specimen: CD8+ T cells from cultured PBMCs, collected from culture after CMV antigen stimulation. The clonotype originates from a human donor in good health (CMV status not recorded). Some clones in this sample may be carry-over from other donors' samples. V is TRBV7-9 and J is TRBJ1-4; 7 bases align to TRBD1. CDR3 residues: CASSHRDSPNEKLFF. Written as DNA, the CDR3 is TGTGCCAGCAGCCACCGGGACAGTCCCAATGAAAAACTGTTTTTT.